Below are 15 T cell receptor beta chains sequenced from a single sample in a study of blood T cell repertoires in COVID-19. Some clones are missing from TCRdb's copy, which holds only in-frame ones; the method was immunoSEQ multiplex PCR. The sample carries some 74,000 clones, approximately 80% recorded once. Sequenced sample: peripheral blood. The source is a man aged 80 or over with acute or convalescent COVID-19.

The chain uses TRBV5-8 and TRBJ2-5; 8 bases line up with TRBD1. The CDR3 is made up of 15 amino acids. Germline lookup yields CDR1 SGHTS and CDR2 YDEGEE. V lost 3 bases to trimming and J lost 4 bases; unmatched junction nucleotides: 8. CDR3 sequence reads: CASSSPDREGETQYF. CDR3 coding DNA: TGTGCCAGCAGCTCCCCGGACAGGGAAGGAGAGACCCAGTACTTC.

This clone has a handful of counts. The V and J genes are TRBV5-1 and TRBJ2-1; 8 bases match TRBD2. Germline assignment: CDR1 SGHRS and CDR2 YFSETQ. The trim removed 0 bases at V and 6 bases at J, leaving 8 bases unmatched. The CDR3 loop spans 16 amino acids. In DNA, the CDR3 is TGCGCCAGCAGCTTGGCGTTTCGGGAGGGAGGCAATGAGCAGTTCTTC. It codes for CASSLAFREGGNEQFF.

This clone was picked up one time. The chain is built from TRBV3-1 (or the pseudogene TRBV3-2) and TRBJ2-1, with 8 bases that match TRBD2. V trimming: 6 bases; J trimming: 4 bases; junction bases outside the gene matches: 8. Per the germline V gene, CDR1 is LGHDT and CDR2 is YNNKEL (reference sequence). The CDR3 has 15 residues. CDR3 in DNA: TGTGCCAGCAGTCGAAGCGGGAGAGGGTACAATGAGCAGTTCTTC. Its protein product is CASSRSGRGYNEQFF.

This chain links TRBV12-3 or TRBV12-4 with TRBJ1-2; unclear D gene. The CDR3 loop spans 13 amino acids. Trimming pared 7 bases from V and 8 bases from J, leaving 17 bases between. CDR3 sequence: CASNPGVVQGYTF. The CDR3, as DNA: TGTGCCAGCAACCCCGGAGTTGTGCAAGGCTACACCTTC.

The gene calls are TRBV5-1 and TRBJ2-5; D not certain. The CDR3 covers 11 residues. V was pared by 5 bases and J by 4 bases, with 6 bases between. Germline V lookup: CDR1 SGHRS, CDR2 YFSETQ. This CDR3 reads CASRRRETQYF. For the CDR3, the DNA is TGCGCCAGCAGGCGTCGAGAGACCCAGTACTTC.

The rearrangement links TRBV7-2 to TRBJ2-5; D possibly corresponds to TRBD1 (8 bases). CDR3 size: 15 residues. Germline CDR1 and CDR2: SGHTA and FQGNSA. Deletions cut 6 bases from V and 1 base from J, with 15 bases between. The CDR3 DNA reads TGTGCCAGCAGACGGACAGGGACTACCCAAGAGACCCAGTACTTC. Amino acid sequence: CASRRTGTTQETQYF.

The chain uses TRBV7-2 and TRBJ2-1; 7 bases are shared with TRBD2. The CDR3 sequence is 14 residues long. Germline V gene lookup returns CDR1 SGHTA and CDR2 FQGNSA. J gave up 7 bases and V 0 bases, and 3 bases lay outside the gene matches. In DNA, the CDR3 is TGTGCCAGCAGCTTAGCGGGGGGAGGGAATGAGCAGTTCTTC. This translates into CASSLAGGGNEQFF.

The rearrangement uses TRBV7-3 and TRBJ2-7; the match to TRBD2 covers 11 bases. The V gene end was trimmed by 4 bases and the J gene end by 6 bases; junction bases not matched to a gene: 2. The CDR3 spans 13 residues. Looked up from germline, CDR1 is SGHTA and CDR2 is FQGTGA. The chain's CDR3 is CASSSGTSGEQYF. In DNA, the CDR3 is TGTGCCAGCAGCTCTGGGACTAGCGGCGAGCAGTACTTC. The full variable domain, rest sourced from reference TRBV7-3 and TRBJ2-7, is GAGVSQTPSNKVTEKGKYVELRCDPISGHTALYWYRQSLGQGPEFLIYFQGTGAADDSGLPNDRFFAVRPEGSVSTLKIQRTERGDSAVYLCASSSGTSGEQYFGPGTRLTVT.

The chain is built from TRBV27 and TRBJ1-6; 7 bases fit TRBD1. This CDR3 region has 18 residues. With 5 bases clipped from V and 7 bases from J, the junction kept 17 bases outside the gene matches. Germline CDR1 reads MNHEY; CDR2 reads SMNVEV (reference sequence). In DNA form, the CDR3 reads TGTGCCAGCAGTCCATCCCCACTACGGGACAGTGGCAATTCACCCCTCCACTTT. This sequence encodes CASSPSPLRDSGNSPLHF.

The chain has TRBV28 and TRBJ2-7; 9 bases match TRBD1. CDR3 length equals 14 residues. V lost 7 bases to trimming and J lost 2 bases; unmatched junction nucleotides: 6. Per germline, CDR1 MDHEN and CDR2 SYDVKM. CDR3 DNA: TGTGCCAGCACCTACAGGGGGCCTCCCTACGAGCAGTACTTC. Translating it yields CASTYRGPPYEQYF.

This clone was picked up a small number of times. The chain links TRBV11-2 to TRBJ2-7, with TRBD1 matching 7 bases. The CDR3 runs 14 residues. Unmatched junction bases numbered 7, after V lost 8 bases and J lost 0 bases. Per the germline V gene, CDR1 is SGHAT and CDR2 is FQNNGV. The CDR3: CASDLAGGSYEQYF. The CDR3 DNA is TGTGCCAGCGACCTCGCAGGGGGCTCCTACGAGCAGTACTTC. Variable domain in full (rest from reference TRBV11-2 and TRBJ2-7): EAGVAQSPRYKIIEKRQSVAFWCNPISGHATLYWYQQILGQGPKLLIQFQNNGVVDDSQLPKDRFSAERLKGVDSTLKIQPAKLEDSAVYLCASDLAGGSYEQYFGPGTRLTVT.

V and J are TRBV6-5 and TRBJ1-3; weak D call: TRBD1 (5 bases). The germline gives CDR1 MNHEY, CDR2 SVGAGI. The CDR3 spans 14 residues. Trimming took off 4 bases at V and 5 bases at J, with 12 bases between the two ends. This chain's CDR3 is CASSWGGSRNTIYF. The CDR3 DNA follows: TGTGCCAGCAGTTGGGGCGGTAGTAGAAACACCATATATTTT.

The CDR3 DNA follows: TGTGCCAGCAGCTTTGGGAGTAGCGGGGTGGAGACCCAGTACTTC. Its protein is CASSFGSSGVETQYF. The genes are TRBV7-3 and TRBJ2-5; TRBD2 matches 8 bases. J was trimmed by 5 bases and V by 3 bases; bases with no gene match: 8. This CDR3 contains 15 residues. CDR1 SGHTA and CDR2 FQGTGA come from the germline V gene.

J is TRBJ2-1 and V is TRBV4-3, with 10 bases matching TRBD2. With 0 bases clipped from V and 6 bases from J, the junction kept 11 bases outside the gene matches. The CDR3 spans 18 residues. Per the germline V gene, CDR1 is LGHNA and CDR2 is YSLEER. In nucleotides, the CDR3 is TGCGCCAGCAGCCAAGATTTGCGGAGCGGGAGGGCCTCCAATGAGCAGTTCTTC. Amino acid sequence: CASSQDLRSGRASNEQFF.

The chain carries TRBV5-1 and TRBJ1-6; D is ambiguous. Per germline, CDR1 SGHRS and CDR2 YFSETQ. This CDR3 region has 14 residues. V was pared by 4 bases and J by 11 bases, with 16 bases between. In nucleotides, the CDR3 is TGCGCCAGCAGCCTAGGAGACCAAGTAACACCCCTCCACTTT. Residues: CASSLGDQVTPLHF.